This T cell receptor beta chain was retrieved from a study of shared clonotypes between healthy human individuals (dated by TCRdb to the early 2020s). About the study as a whole: The cohort included a few men and a couple of women between 18 and 49 years of age. For each donor, CD4 naive and CD4 memory were each given three plates, CD8 naive was given two plates, and CD8 memory was given one plate. Blood TCR repertoires of about five healthy adults were deeply sequenced to estimate repertoire size and the extent of clonotype sharing between individuals. To increase sequencing depth and limit assay-specific biases, TCR repertoire library preparation and sequencing were carried out by different laboratories using diverse techniques. Leukapheresis yielded between about 0.9 and 8.9 billion PBMCs per donor.

What the study reported, not specific to this receptor: About 5% of naive CD4, around 3.6% of naive CD8, about 2.1% of memory CD4, and 0.35% to 0.4% of memory CD8 clonotypes were shared across a few donors. Naive subsets generally had larger estimated clonotype richness than memory subsets. Even with the large sequencing depth, rarefaction of the sorted-subset datasets indicated that sequencing was incomplete. Clonotypes shared by all four sorted-subset donors showed higher generation probabilities than non-shared clonotypes. Sampling was restricted to blood, and TCR repertoires in tissues likely differ from the TCR repertoires found in blood. Because the study included a small number of donors, the genetic and exposure-history diversity represented was limited. Pairwise subsampling indicated that sequencing depth was expected to affect the degree of clonotype sharing among donors.

Inclusive of the bounding cysteine and phenylalanine, the CDR3 is 17 residues long. The retained sequence is limited to the CDR3, 51 bases, with the frame set at the first base. Unmatched junction bases come to 16, with V trimmed by 4 bases and J by 4 bases. According to the germline V gene, CDR1 reads LGHNA and CDR2 reads YNFKEQ. Using the deep immunoSEQ assay, multiplex PCR amplified TCR CDR3 regions from genomic DNA. For each cell subset, the extracted genomic DNA was distributed evenly across all wells of several immunoSEQ 96-well plates, and each plate served as one replicate. Each replicate PCR for sorted subsets received approximately 220 ng genomic DNA, equal to about 30,000 T cell genomes. Purified libraries were quantified with a Qubit 3.0 fluorometer, sized on a Bioanalyzer 2100, and re-quantified with the KAPA Library Quantification kit. Every immunoSEQ 96-well plate was sequenced on a separate single-read 150-cycle Illumina NextSeq 550 flow cell. Concerning the study's data processing: The immunoSEQ output contained only junctional sequences without quality scores, so filtering could not match that applied to full-length reads. Sequences were annotated with PyIR, a Python wrapper for IgBLAST v1.9, and V/J genes and CDR3 were assigned using IMGT germline references. Reads were filtered out if the reads had weak V/J assignments (E-value above 1e-6), no CDR3, stop codons, out-of-frame junctions, or ambiguous translated residues. V3J clonotypes were defined as sequences sharing the same inferred V gene, J gene, and CDR3 amino acid sequence. Percentage overlap between repertoires was calculated by dividing the number of shared unique clonotypes by the size of the smaller repertoire. Richness of each repertoire was evaluated using RTK rarefaction, the Chao1 estimator, and Recon v2.1 estimates of unobserved clonotypes. Generation probabilities were computed with OLGA for all TCRbeta clonotypes obtained by the gDNA method from several donors. TCRdb retrieved this table from immuneACCESS and kept in-frame rearrangements only. Not all clones are present; in checked studies, unresolved V genes account for under half, and no reason is known for the remainder. Clonal size and the V and J genes are those of that table, whereas D and trimming came from the DNA. In this sample the table shows over a million clones, approximately 96% of which occur a single time. Roughly 1.2% of the sample comes from the top ten.

A remark on this clone: The antigen it recognizes is unknown. Base-call qualities are not available, and no considerably larger clone is one nucleotide away.

Donors were healthy HIV-negative adults with no recently reported acute infections or vaccinations. Every donor was a Caucasian adult living in Nashville, Tennessee, USA. Magnetic negative selection was used to enrich CD4+ T cells, after which naive cells were positively selected on CD45RA and the negative fraction became the memory subset. Blood was obtained by leukapheresis, after which PBMCs were separated by Ficoll-Histopaque density gradient centrifugation and cryopreserved in liquid nitrogen vapor phase. Analytical flow cytometry was used to check the purity and quantity of every magnetically sorted T cell population. From each sorted fraction, genomic DNA was isolated and quantified by UV absorbance on a Nanodrop 2000c.

Sample: naive CD4+ T cells sorted from blood. The cell subset or site label here, explained by the study, means: CD45RA+ positively selected. The chain is assembled from TRBV4-2 and TRBJ2-7, with 7 bases aligning to TRBD2. The source is a man under 40 in good health. The DNA sequence reads TGTGCCAGCAGCCGACACTTGGGCGGGAGTTTGGGATACGAGCAGTACTTC. Its translation is CASSRHLGGSLGYEQYF.